This T cell receptor (beta chain) was recovered during a study of response to subunit inactivated influenza vaccine. MiXCR, applied by TCRdb to the RT-PCR reads, yields one record per CDR3 protein. The data hold some 150,000 distinct CDR3 sequences, with less than 15% observed a single time. Between the trimmed V and J ends, which lost 1 base and 0 bases, there was a span of 7 bases. CDR3 length: 15 residues. Germline lookup yields CDR1 LGHNA and CDR2 YSLEER. The sample was also linked to a second study, of T cells expressing NK-cell markers. As reported in that work: For TCR beta, cDNA was produced by 5'RACE template switching with UMIs. Sorted CD3+CD56-NKG2C+, CD3+CD56+NKG2C+ and CD3+CD56+NKG2C- T cells supplied the TCR beta repertoires.

The source material was CD8+ T cells sorted from PBMCs, sampled approximately 13 days after vaccination. The V and J genes are TRBV4-3 and TRBJ2-1; D possibly corresponds to TRBD1 (6 bases). The clonotype was recovered from a man aged 50-60 years who received an inactivated influenza vaccine. The CDR3 DNA sequence: TGCGCCAGCAGCCAAGCAGGGGTCTCCTACAATGAGCAGTTCTTC. It is translated as CASSQAGVSYNEQFF.